One and the same sample provided the 25 T cell receptor beta chains below, sequenced in a study of response to subunit inactivated influenza vaccine. TCRdb itself ran the RT-PCR reads through MiXCR, one entry per CDR3 protein. The table lists about 780,000 distinct CDR3 sequences, around 20% of them singletons. The starting material was PBMCs from blood, obtained more than 4 days after vaccination. All receptors derive from a man aged 50 to 60 who received an inactivated influenza vaccine.

This clonotype was detected only a few times. V and J are TRBV7-2 and TRBJ2-2; 7 bases align to TRBD1. The CDR3 is made up of 15 amino acids. V was pared by 3 bases and J by 4 bases, with 5 bases of the junction left unmatched. Germline CDR1 SGHTA, CDR2 FQGNSA. The CDR3 sequence: CASSLTGWATGELFF. CDR3 nucleotide sequence: TGTGCCAGCAGCTTGACAGGGTGGGCCACCGGGGAGCTGTTTTTT.

This clonotype was detected many times. The chain joins TRBV12-3 or TRBV12-4 to TRBJ2-7, with D possibly TRBD1 on 6 matching bases. The CDR3 loop spans 13 amino acids. The germline V and J ends were trimmed by 4 bases and 4 bases, with 11 bases remaining between them. In DNA form, the CDR3 reads TGTGCCAGCAGTTGGGGACAAGCTTACGAGCAGTACTTC. It encodes CASSWGQAYEQYF.

This clonotype was seen at least ten times. The chain employs TRBV12-3 or TRBV12-4 and TRBJ1-1; the match to TRBD1 covers 9 bases. The CDR3 is made up of 14 amino acids. The J segment lost 3 bases and the V segment lost 5 bases, leaving 4 bases of the junction unmatched. CDR3 in DNA: TGTGCCAGCAGTGGCCGGGACAGGGACACTGAAGCTTTCTTT. Translated, it gives CASSGRDRDTEAFF.

This clonotype was seen a handful of times. The chain carries TRBV6-1 and TRBJ1-2; 9 bases match TRBD1. CDR3 length equals 17 residues. V lost 6 bases, J lost 4 bases, and 15 bases stayed unmatched. Germline V gives CDR1 MNHNS, CDR2 SASEGT. CDR3 protein: CASRPPGQGEASYGYTF. DNA of the CDR3: TGTGCCAGCAGGCCCCCGGGACAGGGAGAGGCCTCCTATGGCTACACCTTC.

This clonotype was found many times. The V call is TRBV20-1, the J call TRBJ1-5; TRBD1 matches 7 bases. The CDR3 is 14 residues long. V lost 1 base to trimming and J lost 4 bases; unmatched junction nucleotides: 4. Germline assignment: CDR1 DFQATT and CDR2 SNEGSKA (reference sequence). The CDR3, as DNA: TGCAGTGCTAGAGGGCAGGGGGTTAATCAGCCCCAGCATTTT. Its translation is CSARGQGVNQPQHF.

This clonotype was counted between two and nine times. The J gene is TRBJ2-7, the V gene TRBV20-1, with D tentatively TRBD1 (6 bases). Germline V CDR1 and CDR2: DFQATT, SNEGSKA (reference sequence). V gave up 6 bases and J gave up 4 bases, with 16 bases separating them. The CDR3 extends over 13 amino acids. In nucleotides, the CDR3 is TGCAGTGCCAGAATCAGGGGCGCGTACGAGCAGTACTTC. Encoded protein: CSARIRGAYEQYF.

This clonotype was counted only a few times. CDR3 protein: CASRGGDPNTGELFF. CDR3 bases: TGTGCCAGCAGGGGAGGGGACCCGAACACCGGGGAGCTGTTTTTT. V usage is TRBV7-9 and J usage is TRBJ2-2, with 7 bases matching TRBD2. V lost 6 bases to trimming and J lost 0 bases; unmatched junction nucleotides: 4. This CDR3 region has 15 residues. Germline loops: CDR1 SEHNR, CDR2 FQNEAQ (reference sequence).

Comments on this clonotype: One junction end does not reproduce the germline sequence, and a read error may be involved. The chain employs TRBV18 and TRBJ2-2, with D uncertain. The CDR3 is 13 residues long. The germline CDR1 and CDR2 sequences are KGHSH and LQKENI. CDR3 loop: CASTPGHAGELFF. CDR3 nucleotides: TGTGCCAGCACACCTGGTCACGCCGGGGAGCTGTTTTTT.

The chain joins TRBV21-1 to TRBJ1-1. TRBV21-1 is shown as a pseudogene. The CDR3 totals 15 residues. CDR3 sequence reads: CASSNLGLFVKGAFF. The CDR3 bases are TGTGCCAGCAGCAACTTGGGACTGTTTGTTAAGGGGGCTTTCTTT.

This clonotype has more than one count but fewer than ten. This sequence joins TRBV5-1 and TRBJ2-7; weak D call: TRBD1 (6 bases). The V gene's germline CDR1 is SGHRS and CDR2 YFSETQ. V lost 5 bases, J lost 0 bases, and 18 bases lay in between. This CDR3 region has 16 residues. As DNA, the CDR3 is TGCGCCAGCAGAACCTCCGGGACAATTAGCTCCTACGAGCAGTACTTC. Translating it yields CASRTSGTISSYEQYF.

The rearrangement links TRBV24-1 to TRBJ2-5, with TRBD2 identical over 8 bases. Per germline, CDR1 KGHDR and CDR2 SFDVKD. The CDR3 covers 15 residues. Trimming removed 3 bases from V and 5 bases from J; junction bases left unmatched: 7. CDR3 bases: TGTGCCACCAGTGATATAGGACTAGCATCGGAGACCCAGTACTTC. Protein sequence: CATSDIGLASETQYF.

The chain combines TRBV7-2 with TRBJ1-4, with 8 bases identical to TRBD1. Per germline, CDR1 SGHTA and CDR2 FQGNSA. Trimming removed 8 bases from V and 3 bases from J; junction bases left unmatched: 5. The CDR3 extends over 14 amino acids. The CDR3 sequence is CASGRTGPNEKLFF. In DNA, the CDR3 is TGTGCCAGCGGCAGGACAGGGCCTAATGAAAAACTGTTTTTT.

This clonotype was seen only a few times. As DNA, the CDR3 is TGTGCCAGCAGTTACTCGCGACGCGAAACCTACGAGCAGTACTTC. Translating gives CASSYSRRETYEQYF. V gene TRBV6-5 combines with J gene TRBJ2-7; D not certain. The CDR3 runs 15 residues. With 0 bases removed from V and 2 bases from J, the gap between germline ends came to 11 bases. Germline CDR1 reads MNHEY; CDR2 reads SVGAGI.

The V call is TRBV20-1, the J call TRBJ2-3; TRBD2 aligns across 14 bases. V trimming: 0 bases; J trimming: 3 bases; junction bases outside the gene matches: 2. The CDR3 contains 16 residues. Looked up from germline, CDR1 is DFQATT and CDR2 is SNEGSKA (reference sequence). The CDR3, as DNA: TGCAGTGCTAGAGAGACTAGCGGGAGGGTGACAGATACGCAGTATTTT. Its protein is CSARETSGRVTDTQYF.

This clonotype has a count of ten or more. The rearrangement links TRBV12-3 or TRBV12-4 to TRBJ1-2; D remains ambiguous. The CDR3 contains 14 residues. V was pared by 5 bases and J by 4 bases, with 14 bases between. CDR3 region: CASSPTGRFYGYTF. The CDR3 nucleotides read TGTGCCAGCAGTCCAACCGGACGGTTCTATGGCTACACCTTC.

This chain joins TRBV9 and TRBJ1-2, with D possibly being TRBD1 (6 bases). This CDR3 region has 15 residues. V shed 1 base and J shed 2 bases, with 12 bases lying between them. CDR1 is SGDLS, CDR2 YYNGEE, per germline. The CDR3 reads CASSVQGGGNYGYTF. CDR3 bases: TGTGCCAGCAGCGTACAAGGAGGGGGAAACTATGGCTACACCTTC.

In its sample, this clonotype was seen many times. The V call is TRBV7-2, the J call TRBJ1-2, with D possibly being TRBD1 (6 bases). Germline V gene lookup returns CDR1 SGHTA and CDR2 FQGNSA. Trimming removed 1 base from V and 5 bases from J, with 11 bases in between. The CDR3 loop spans 14 amino acids. The CDR3 bases are TGTGCCAGCAGCTTAGTTGGGACACAATATGGCTACACCTTC. It is translated as CASSLVGTQYGYTF.

This clonotype was recorded a few times. V usage is TRBV27 and J usage is TRBJ2-2; D assignment may be TRBD1 or TRBD2 (5 bases each). CDR3 size: 14 residues. CDR1 and CDR2 from the germline V gene are MNHEY and SMNVEV (reference sequence). Between the trimmed V and J ends, which lost 8 bases and 5 bases, there was a span of 15 bases. CDR3 bases: TGTGCCAGCCGAAGGGACCGGAAGACCGGGGAGCTGTTTTTT. Protein product: CASRRDRKTGELFF.

This clonotype was counted a few times. This sequence joins TRBV20-1 and TRBJ2-3; 11 bases match TRBD2. The CDR3 totals 15 residues. V dropped 6 bases and J dropped 4; count of bases not matched to a gene: 9. Germline-derived CDR1 and CDR2 are DFQATT and SNEGSKA (reference sequence). CDR3 sequence reads: CSAPGLAGPPDTQYF. The DNA for the CDR3 is TGCAGTGCACCAGGACTAGCGGGTCCCCCAGATACGCAGTATTTT.

Only one count was recorded for this clonotype. The chain is built from TRBV4-3 and TRBJ2-1, with a tentative D call TRBD1 (6 bases). Trimming took off 0 bases at V and 15 bases at J, with 21 bases between the two ends. Germline V gene lookup returns CDR1 LGHNA and CDR2 YSLEER. This CDR3 has 15 amino acids. CDR3 amino acids: CASSQDLEGVTSWFF. The CDR3 nucleotides read TGCGCCAGCAGCCAAGATCTTGAGGGGGTTACCTCGTGGTTCTTC.

The rearrangement links TRBV5-1 to TRBJ2-7, with unresolved D. Trimming left V 2 bases short and J 7 bases short, with 10 bases between. The V gene's germline CDR1 is SGHRS and CDR2 YFSETQ. This CDR3 is 12 amino acids long. CDR3 residues: CASSLIVGEQYF. The CDR3 nucleotides are TGCGCCAGCAGCTTAATCGTCGGTGAGCAGTACTTC.

This chain uses TRBV5-1 with TRBJ1-2; D is unclear. Germline values: CDR1 SGHRS, CDR2 YFSETQ. Trimming took 0 bases from V and 5 from J, leaving 11 bases between them. The CDR3 spans 14 residues. DNA for the CDR3: TGCGCCAGCAGCTTGGGGCAGAAGACTTATGGCTACACCTTC. Translated, it gives CASSLGQKTYGYTF.

This sequence joins TRBV3-1 and TRBJ2-3; D perhaps matches TRBD2 (5 bases). Germline V lookup: CDR1 LGHDT, CDR2 YNNKEL (reference sequence). Trimming took 3 bases from V and 0 from J, leaving 16 bases between them. The CDR3 totals 17 residues. CDR3 DNA sequence: TGTGCCAGCAGCCATCTAGCATGGTTGGGAAGCACAGATACGCAGTATTTT. Its translation is CASSHLAWLGSTDTQYF.

This clonotype was seen a handful of times. The V gene is TRBV7-2, the J gene TRBJ2-7, with 11 bases aligning to TRBD2. V shed 5 bases, J shed 1 base, and the junction held 7 bases outside the gene matches. The CDR3 spans 16 residues. Germline CDR1 is SGHTA and CDR2 is FQGNSA. CDR3 in DNA: TGTGCCAGCAGCCCGGGGGGACTAGCGGTATCCTACGAGCAGTACTTC. This translates into CASSPGGLAVSYEQYF.

This clonotype was seen just once. The CDR3 is CASSSSKDRTPLFGEQFF. The CDR3 coding sequence is TGTGCCAGCAGCTCTAGCAAGGACAGGACCCCGCTTTTTGGTGAGCAGTTCTTC. This chain links TRBV7-8 with TRBJ2-1; 7 positions match TRBD1. This CDR3 region has 18 residues. Germline loops: CDR1 SGHVS, CDR2 FQNEAQ. After removal of 4 bases from V and 9 bases from J, the junction contained 21 bases not matched to a gene.